This T cell receptor (beta chain) was identified during a study of graft-versus-host responses after intestinal transplantation (dated by TCRdb to the early 2020s). Regarding the complete study: Multivisceral, liver-intestinal, or isolated intestinal transplants were received by the recipients. Donor T cell macrochimerism was defined as a peak of at least 4% donor T cells among recipient peripheral blood mononuclear cells. Samples from a few later patients were sequenced in-house on an Illumina MiSeq with MiXCR processing rather than by the commercial service. The cohort enrolled about two dozen intestinal transplant recipients including one retransplant, and a few patients lacking pretransplant specimens were excluded. To identify alloreactive clones, pre-transplant mixed lymphocyte reaction products were sequenced and compared with unstimulated pre-transplant donor and recipient T cells. After intestinal transplantation, graft-versus-host and host-versus-graft alloreactive T cell clones in the graft, circulation and bone marrow were tracked using bulk TCR-beta CDR3 sequencing. Anti-thymocyte globulin induction was given to all recipients, followed by maintenance tacrolimus and steroids for roughly 3 years. Study-wide findings and limitations: GvH clones were detected in recipient bone marrow, and some appeared earlier in ileal mucosa or blood, consistent with an intestinal mucosal origin. The conclusions were limited by the relatively low number and heterogeneity of the intestinal transplant patients. In patients with donor T cell macrochimerism, the allografts had high GvH to HvG T cell clonal ratios. Peak levels of circulating GvH clones were associated with declines in HvG clones early after transplant.

Libraries came from the immunoSEQ multiplex PCR assay. For most patients, genomic DNA was isolated with the Qiagen DNeasy Blood and Tissue Kit and sent frozen to Adaptive Biotechnologies for TCR sequencing. High-throughput TCR-beta CDR3 sequencing of genomic DNA from most patients was performed by Adaptive Biotechnologies. Turning to the authors' computational methods: Adaptive's ImmunoSEQ software was the source of the TCR sequencing data for 18 patients, while a few other patients were processed with MiXCR and VDJtools. CD4 versus CD8 sorting errors were corrected by removing sequences found in both subsets at a frequency ratio below 5:1. CDR3 nucleotide sequences shared between donor and recipient were removed because the origin of such sequences could not be assigned. To be classed as alloreactive, a clone needed at least 2-fold expansion over unstimulated cells and a minimum CFSE-low frequency of 0.002% (template counts) or 0.001% (read counts). Clones were considered mappable if detected in sequenced pre-transplant spleen, lymph node, or MLR CFSE-low populations of the donor or recipient. The cumulative frequency of alloreactive clones was calculated as a percentage of all sequences, weighted by copy number. The immuneACCESS repertoire file appears here via TCRdb, limited to in-frame rearrangements. These files lack a portion of the clones; in checked studies, under half of the deficit traces to unresolved V genes, and the cause of the others is not known. D and trimming come from the DNA, and the V and J calls and clone size come from that table. The sample yields some 120,000 clones; 90% were counted once. 0.15% to 0.2% of the sample goes to the ten largest clones.

The time point tag for this specimen amounts to: cells obtained before transplantation from donor or recipient. CD3+CD4+ and CD3+CD8+ populations were FACS-sorted from unstimulated pre-transplant donor and recipient cells taken from spleen or lymph nodes. Of note for this clone: Which antigen it targets is not known. No much larger clonotype is one base removed from it; base qualities were not supplied.

V is cut by 2 bases and J by 7 bases, and the space between the germline ends is 20 bases. CDR1 is given as LGHNT and CDR2 as FRNRAP, both from the germline V gene. Including cysteine and phenylalanine, the CDR3 has 16 amino acids. The DNA shown is the 48-base CDR3, in frame from base 1. This receptor was obtained from a human donor who received an intestinal transplant. The chain employs TRBV12-5 and TRBJ1-2, with a tentative D gene TRBD1 over 6 matching bases. Sequencing was performed on unstimulated CD4+ T cells sorted from spleen or lymph node cells, taken before intestinal transplant. The CDR3 protein is CASGLIAGGAYRGYTF. The DNA sequence is given as TGTGCTAGTGGTTTGATAGCTGGGGGCGCTTACCGTGGCTACACCTTC. Supplemented by the reference TRBV12-5 and TRBJ1-2 proteins around the CDR3, the complete variable domain is DARVTQTPRHKVTEMGQEVTMRCQPILGHNTVFWYRQTMMQGLELLAYFRNRAPLDDSGMPKDRFSAEMPDATLATLKIQPSEPRDSAVYFCASGLIAGGAYRGYTFGSGTRLTVV.